The clone carrying this T cell receptor (beta chain) was observed once. The data stem from a study of cytomegalovirus exposure and HLA in healthy donors. The study ran its PCR with 60 Vbeta and 13 Jbeta primers. Data came from immunoSEQ multiplex PCR; TCRdb stores just in-frame clones and leaves some out. The table lists 150,000 to 200,000 clones, approximately 84% of them singletons. This CDR3 has 11 amino acids. The V gene lost 3 bases and the J gene lost 4 bases, with 3 bases spanning the gap. CDR1 is MNHNS, CDR2 SASEGT, per germline. J is TRBJ1-1 and V is TRBV6-1; D is unclear. This clonotype was obtained from a woman in her twenties or thirties in good health and CMV-seropositive. Sequenced input: PBMCs. The CDR3 DNA reads as TGTGCCAGCAGTGATCTCACTGAAGCTTTCTTT. It is translated as CASSDLTEAFF.